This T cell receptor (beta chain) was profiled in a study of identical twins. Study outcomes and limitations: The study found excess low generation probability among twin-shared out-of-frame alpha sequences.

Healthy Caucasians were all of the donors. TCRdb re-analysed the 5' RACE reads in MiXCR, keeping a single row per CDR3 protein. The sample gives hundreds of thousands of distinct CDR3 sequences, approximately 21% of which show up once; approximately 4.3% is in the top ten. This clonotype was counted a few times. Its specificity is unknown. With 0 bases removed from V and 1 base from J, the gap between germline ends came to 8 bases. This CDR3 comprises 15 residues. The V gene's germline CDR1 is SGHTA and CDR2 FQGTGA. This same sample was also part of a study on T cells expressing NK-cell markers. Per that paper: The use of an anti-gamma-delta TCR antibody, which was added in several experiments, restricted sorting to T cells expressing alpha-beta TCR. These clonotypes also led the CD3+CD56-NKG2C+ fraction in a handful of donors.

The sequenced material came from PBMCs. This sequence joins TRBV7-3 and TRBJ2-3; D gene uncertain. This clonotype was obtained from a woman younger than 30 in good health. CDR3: CASSLTYSRTDTQYF. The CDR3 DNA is TGTGCCAGCAGCTTAACGTACAGCCGCACAGATACGCAGTATTTT.